This T cell receptor (beta chain) was profiled in a study of T cells in Graves' hyperthyroidism and ophthalmopathy. The ends were cut back, 4 bases at V and 8 bases at J, with 12 bases in the middle. The CDR3 contains 14 residues. Germline V lookup: CDR1 LGHNA, CDR2 YNFKEQ. This clonotype was counted between two and nine times. TCR beta CDR3 sequences were amplified from RNA transcripts. First-round RT-PCR of the TCR CDR3 relied on the HTBI primer set. TCRdb re-analysed the multiplex PCR reads in MiXCR, keeping a single row per CDR3 protein. The repertoire consists of some 570,000 distinct CDR3 sequences, with 17% occurring once and the leading ten covering 17%.

The receptor was isolated from a woman aged 18-29 years with Graves' ophthalmopathy. This chain connects TRBV4-2 to TRBJ1-6, with D maybe TRBD1 (5 bases). Sequenced input: blood. CDR3 sequence (DNA): TGTGCCAGCAGCCGGACCGGGACGGATTCACCCCTCCACTTT. Its translation: CASSRTGTDSPLHF.